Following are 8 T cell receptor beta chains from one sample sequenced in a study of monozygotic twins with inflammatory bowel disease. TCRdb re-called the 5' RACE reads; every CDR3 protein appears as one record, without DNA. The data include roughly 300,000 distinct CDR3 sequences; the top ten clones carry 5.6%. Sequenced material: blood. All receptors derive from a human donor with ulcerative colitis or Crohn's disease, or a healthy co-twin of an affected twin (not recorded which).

This CDR3 is CASSLMASGSLEQYF. The chain carries TRBV28 and TRBJ2-7; with no DNA, the TCRdb D assignment of TRBD2 cannot be verified. This CDR3 has 15 amino acids. Germline assignment: CDR1 MDHEN and CDR2 SYDVKM. Full variable domain (remainder filled in from reference TRBV28 and TRBJ2-7): DVKVTQSSRYLVKRTGEKVFLECVQDMDHENMFWYRQDPGLGLRLIYFSYDVKMKEKGDIPEGYSVSREKKERFSLILESASTNQTSMYLCASSLMASGSLEQYFGPGTRLTVT.

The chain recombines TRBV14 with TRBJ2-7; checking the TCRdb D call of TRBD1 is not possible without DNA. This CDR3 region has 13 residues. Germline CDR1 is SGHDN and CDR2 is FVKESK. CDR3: CASSPHRIYEQYF.

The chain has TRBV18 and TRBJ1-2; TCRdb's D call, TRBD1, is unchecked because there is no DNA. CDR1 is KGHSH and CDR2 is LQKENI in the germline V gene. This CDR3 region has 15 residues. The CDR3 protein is CASSPGTGPNYGYTF.

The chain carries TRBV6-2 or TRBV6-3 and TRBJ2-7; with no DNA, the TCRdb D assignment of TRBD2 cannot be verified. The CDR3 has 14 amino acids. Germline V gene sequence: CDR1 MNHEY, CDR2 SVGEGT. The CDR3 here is CASRDSGKDYEQYF.

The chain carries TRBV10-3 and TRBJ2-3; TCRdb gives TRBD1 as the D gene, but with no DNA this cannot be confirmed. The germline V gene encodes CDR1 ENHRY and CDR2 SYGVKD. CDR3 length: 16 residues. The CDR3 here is CAISDYRVASTDTQYF.

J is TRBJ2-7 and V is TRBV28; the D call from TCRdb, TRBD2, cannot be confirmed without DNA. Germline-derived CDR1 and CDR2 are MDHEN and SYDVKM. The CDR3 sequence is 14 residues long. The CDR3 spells CATRWSGDSYEQYF.

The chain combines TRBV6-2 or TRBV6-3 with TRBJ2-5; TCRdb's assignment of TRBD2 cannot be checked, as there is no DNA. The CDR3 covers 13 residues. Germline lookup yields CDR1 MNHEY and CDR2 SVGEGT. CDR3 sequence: CASSADFQETQYF.

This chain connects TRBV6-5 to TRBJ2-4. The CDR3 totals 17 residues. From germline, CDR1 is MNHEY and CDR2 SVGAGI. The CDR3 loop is CASSYSRLSLAKNIQYF.